Below are 5 T cell receptor beta chains sequenced from a single sample in a study of vaccination and CD4 T cells after COVID-19. As to treatment: approximately 10-day PBMC culture with coronavirus spike peptide pools or control peptides (ViraFEST assay). These receptors are not linked to any known antigen. Oncomine TCR Beta short-read sequencing was applied to DNA from cultured CD4+ T cells. TCRdb reanalysed the PCR reads using MiXCR and keeps one entry per CDR3 protein. Here the sample spans 9,500 or so distinct CDR3 sequences, 55% to 80% being singletons. The specimen was CD4+ T cells from blood, cultured in vitro, collected before SARS-CoV-2 vaccination. The source is a human donor who had recovered from COVID-19.

This chain joins TRBV15 and TRBJ1-3; D is unresolved. V lost 3 bases, J lost 4 bases, and 13 bases lay in between. Germline CDR1 is LNHNV and CDR2 is YYDKDF (reference sequence). There are 15 residues in the CDR3. The CDR3 sequence: CATSSFWDSGNTIYF. CDR3 DNA: TGTGCCACCAGCAGTTTTTGGGATTCGGGAAACACCATATATTTT.

This sequence joins TRBV6-5 and TRBJ1-1, with D unresolved. The germline V gene encodes CDR1 MNHEY and CDR2 SVGAGI. This CDR3 has 14 residues. Trimming pared 2 bases from V and 5 bases from J, leaving 12 bases between. The CDR3 is CASSYVPRGTEAFF. The CDR3, as DNA: TGTGCCAGCAGTTACGTGCCTCGGGGAACTGAAGCTTTCTTT.

There are a few counts of this clonotype. The CDR3 region is CASSLMGQGGYQETQYF. Here the CDR3 DNA reads TGTGCCAGCAGCTTAATGGGTCAAGGAGGGTACCAAGAGACCCAGTACTTC. The chain carries TRBV7-3 and TRBJ2-5; D is possibly TRBD2 (6 bases). Between the trimmed V and J ends, which lost 1 base and 0 bases, there was a span of 15 bases. Germline V lookup: CDR1 SGHTA, CDR2 FQGTGA. The CDR3 is 17 amino acids.

This clonotype occurred once. The CDR3 reads CASSVGASGHNEQFF. CDR3 DNA: TGTGCCAGCAGCGTAGGGGCTAGCGGCCACAATGAGCAGTTCTTC. This chain connects TRBV9 to TRBJ2-1; 7 positions agree with TRBD2. The germline V gene has CDR1 SGDLS and CDR2 YYNGEE. CDR3 size: 15 residues. V trimming: 0 bases; J trimming: 5 bases; junction bases outside the gene matches: 5. The whole variable domain, filled in from reference TRBV9 and TRBJ2-1, reads DSGVTQTPKHLITATGQRVTLRCSPRSGDLSVYWYQQSLDQGLQFLIQYYNGEERAKGNILERFSAQQFPDLHSELNLSSLELGDSALYFCASSVGASGHNEQFFGPGTRLTVL.

V gene TRBV12-3 or TRBV12-4 combines with J gene TRBJ2-3; tentatively, D is TRBD2 (7 bases). V shed 5 bases and J shed 5 bases, with 14 bases lying between them. The CDR3 sequence is 14 residues long. CDR3 sequence: CASSPWGGGDTQYF. The CDR3 nucleotides read TGTGCCAGCAGTCCTTGGGGGGGCGGAGATACGCAGTATTTT.